This TCR beta chain originates from a study of blood T cell repertoires in COVID-19. Across the study: Spain, Italy and the United States supplied samples that represented acute and convalescent COVID-19. Nucleic acid was either cDNA or gDNA, and it came from T cells, B-cell-depleted T cells, or PBMCs.

V was cut by 0 bases and J by 4 bases, with 14 bases left in between. Germline V gives CDR1 SGHRS, CDR2 YFSETQ. The CDR3 runs to 16 residues. Original data processing: Estimated nucleated cell counts came from reference gene primer amplification. The protocol was immunoSEQ multiplex PCR, while the TCRdb copy is restricted to in-frame clones and leaves out a portion. The V and J calls and clone size are taken from that table; D and trimming were inferred from the DNA. The table has tens of thousands of clones, 88% seen once. The TCR was taken from a human donor in a cohort sampled during active COVID-19. The sample consisted of peripheral blood. V and J are TRBV5-1 and TRBJ2-1; D might be TRBD2 (6 bases). The DNA of the CDR3 is TGCGCCAGCAGCTTGGTGGGCGGCGGGGATTACAATGAGCAGTTCTTC. Amino acid sequence: CASSLVGGGDYNEQFF.